This entry lists 23 T cell receptor beta chains sequenced from one sample in a study of T cells in Graves' hyperthyroidism and ophthalmopathy (dated by TCRdb to between 2018 and 2021). Library construction relied on multiplex PCR. TCRdb lists the instrument as Illumina HiSeq 2000. TCR beta CDR3 regions were amplified from RNA transcripts. For the first round of RT-PCR on the TCR CDR3, the HTBI primer set was used together with the Qiagen OneStep RT-PCR kit. TCRdb reprocessing: public reads trimmed at Q25 with fastp, clones called with MiXCR, in-frame beta chains kept. Records with the same CDR3 protein are collapsed into one entry carrying the most frequent genes and DNA. The sample yields 800,000 or so distinct CDR3 sequences; about two fifths were counted once. Jointly, the top ten make up around 9.3% of the sample. Sequenced material: blood. These receptors were taken from a man younger than 30 with Graves' hyperthyroidism.

This clonotype was recorded a few times. CDR3 loop: CASSRPPHTDYGYTF. In DNA form, the CDR3 reads TGTGCCAGCAGCCGGCCCCCCCATACGGACTATGGCTACACCTTC. The V and J genes are TRBV9 and TRBJ1-2; D unresolved. The V gene's germline CDR1 is SGDLS and CDR2 YYNGEE. Trimming left V 4 bases short and J 3 bases short, with 16 bases between. The CDR3 loop spans 15 amino acids.

The rearrangement links TRBV11-2 to TRBJ1-1; TRBD1 might be the D (6 bases). CDR1 is SGHAT and CDR2 is FQNNGV in the germline V gene. CDR3 size: 18 residues. Trimming shortened V by 0 bases and J by 11 bases, and 28 bases separated the two germline ends. This CDR3 is CASSLEGLGGLPYRRAFF. The DNA of the CDR3 is TGTGCCAGCAGCTTAGAGGGGTTGGGGGGCCTCCCCTACCGGCGGGCTTTCTTT.

This clonotype was seen a few times. V is TRBV20-1 and J is TRBJ2-7; TRBD2 matches at 8 bases. The J segment lost 3 bases and the V segment lost 4 bases, leaving 11 bases of the junction unmatched. The CDR3 spans 15 residues. The germline CDR1 and CDR2 sequences are DFQATT and SNEGSKA (reference sequence). The DNA for the CDR3 is TGCAGTGCTAAAGCTTTAGCGGGGAACTTCTACGAGCAGTACTTC. Translation gives CSAKALAGNFYEQYF.

Concerning this clonotype: It may be a read error: a sequence one base away is much more abundant. The chain carries TRBV7-9 and TRBJ1-2; the D is unclear. Germline V CDR1 and CDR2: SEHNR, FQNEAQ (reference sequence). The CDR3 loop spans 15 amino acids. V was trimmed by 4 bases and J by 4 bases, leaving 16 bases between them. The DNA of the CDR3 is TGTGCCAGCAGCTCAGGTCGGCAGGTCTTCTATGGCTACACCTTC. Translation: CASSSGRQVFYGYTF.

The chain is built from TRBV12-3 or TRBV12-4 and TRBJ2-7, with D uncertain. V was shortened by 4 bases and J by 5 bases, with 9 bases between the two germline ends. This CDR3 region has 12 residues. The CDR3 DNA reads TGTGCCAGCAGTTCCCCGCGGAACGAGCAGTACTTC. Translating it yields CASSSPRNEQYF.

V usage is TRBV7-2 and J usage is TRBJ2-7; 9 bases are a match to TRBD2. From germline, CDR1 is SGHTA and CDR2 FQGNSA. Unmatched junction bases numbered 6, after V lost 6 bases and J lost 0 bases. The CDR3 runs to 15 residues. Here the CDR3 DNA reads TGTGCCAGCAGTTATCTAGCGGGACCCTCCTACGAGCAGTACTTC. This gives the protein CASSYLAGPSYEQYF. The whole variable domain, remainder taken from reference TRBV7-2 and TRBJ2-7, is GAGVSQSPSNKVTEKGKDVELRCDPISGHTALYWYRQSLGQGLEFLIYFQGNSAPDKSGLPSDRFSAERTGGSVSTLTIQRTQQEDSAVYLCASSYLAGPSYEQYFGPGTRLTVT.

The genes are TRBV4-3 and TRBJ2-7; 12 bases agree with TRBD2. Looked up from germline, CDR1 is LGHNA and CDR2 is YSLEER. The J segment lost 7 bases and the V segment lost 3 bases, leaving 7 bases of the junction unmatched. This CDR3 has 15 residues. CDR3 protein: CASSHRLAGEEEQYF. The CDR3 nucleotides read TGCGCCAGCAGCCACAGACTAGCGGGGGAAGAGGAGCAGTACTTC.

Notes on this clonotype: The CDR3 carries no conserved terminal phenylalanine or tryptophan, so it likely arises from a read error. Because the CDR3's place on the DNA is in doubt, the DNA is left out and the CDR3 is given as listed by TCRdb. This chain links TRBV7-9 with TRBJ1-3; the tabulated D call, TRBD1, remains unverified against the DNA. CDR1 SEHNR and CDR2 FQNEAQ come from the germline V gene (reference sequence). The CDR3 length equals 10 residues, ends included. The CDR3 sequence: CASSLSLAGA.

To note about this clonotype: One base away lies a much larger clone, so this may be a sequencing read error. The rearrangement uses TRBV15 and TRBJ2-2; 10 nucleotides agree with TRBD2. CDR1 and CDR2 (germline): LNHNV, YYDKDF (reference sequence). This CDR3 spans 17 amino acids. The CDR3 loop reads CATGRGLAGANTGELFF. The CDR3 nucleotides are TGTGCCACCGGCAGAGGCCTAGCGGGGGCCAACACCGGGGAGCTGTTTTTT.

This clonotype was recorded once. This chain uses TRBV2 with TRBJ2-2, with TRBD2 matching over 9 bases. Germline V gene data show CDR1 as SNHLY and CDR2 as FYNNEI. The junction had 11 bases not matched to a gene; V was cut back by 6 bases and J by 6 bases. CDR3 length: 16 amino acids. CDR3 nucleotide sequence: TGTGCCAGCAGCGTCGGCGGGGGGGCTTCTCCCGGGGAGCTGTTTTTT. Its translation: CASSVGGGASPGELFF.

The rearrangement joins TRBV4-1 to TRBJ2-5, with 10 bases fitting TRBD2. The CDR3 is made up of 17 amino acids. The germline CDR1 and CDR2 sequences are MGHRA and YSYEKL. V lost 0 bases, J lost 5 bases, and 9 bases stayed unmatched. The CDR3 region has the DNA TGCGCCAGCAGCCAAGAGGGGCTAGCGGGGGCGGTGGAGACCCAGTACTTC. Translated: CASSQEGLAGAVETQYF.

This clonotype occurred a few times. The V and J genes are TRBV7-8 and TRBJ1-2, with D perhaps TRBD1 (5 bases). CDR1 is SGHVS and CDR2 is FQNEAQ in the germline V gene. The CDR3 has 14 residues. V gave up 2 bases and J gave up 7 bases, with 14 bases separating them. The CDR3 bases are TGTGCCAGCAGCTTAACCGGGGGAGGGCTTGGCTACACCTTC. It yields the protein CASSLTGGGLGYTF.

This clonotype was observed once. This rearrangement joins TRBV6-5 to TRBJ1-1; D is unclear. This CDR3 has 13 residues. Germline V gene lookup returns CDR1 MNHEY and CDR2 SVGAGI. Trimming took 7 bases from V and 1 from J, leaving 10 bases between them. As DNA, the CDR3 is TGTGCCAGCACAACCCACGGGAACACTGAAGCTTTCTTT. Its protein is CASTTHGNTEAFF.

The rearrangement uses TRBV11-2 and TRBJ2-7, with 7 bases lining up with TRBD1. Germline V gives CDR1 SGHAT, CDR2 FQNNGV. J lost 4 bases, V lost 1 base, and 7 bases had no gene match. The CDR3 runs to 15 residues. CDR3: CASSLGPGGVYEQYF. CDR3 in DNA: TGTGCCAGCAGCTTAGGGCCAGGGGGTGTTTACGAGCAGTACTTC.

In the case of this clonotype: Since a much larger clone is just one base distant, this may be a read error. The chain uses TRBV29-1 and TRBJ2-5; D may be TRBD2 (6 bases). The CDR3 runs 14 residues. Looked up from germline, CDR1 is SQVTM and CDR2 is ANQGSEA. As DNA, the CDR3 is TGCTGCGTTGAAGGAGGAGCGGGCCAAGAGACCCAGTACTTC. It translates to CCVEGGAGQETQYF.

Remarks on this clonotype: A read error may be the cause here, since a much bigger clone is one base away. This chain uses TRBV20-1 with TRBJ1-2; D may be TRBD1 (5 bases). CDR1 is DFQATT and CDR2 is SNEGSKA in the germline V gene (reference sequence). This CDR3 has 11 residues. V was pared by 6 bases and J by 8 bases, with 13 bases between. CDR3 region: CSAFDSRGYTF. In DNA, the CDR3 is TGCAGTGCCTTTGACAGTCGAGGCTACACCTTC.

The chain links TRBV20-1 to TRBJ1-5, with unresolved D. CDR1 and CDR2 (germline): DFQATT, SNEGSKA (reference sequence). The CDR3 loop spans 15 amino acids. The V end was cut by 6 bases, the J end by 2 bases, with 17 bases between. The CDR3 sequence: CSARKGFGGNQPQHF. The CDR3 region has the DNA TGCAGTGCCCGAAAGGGATTTGGGGGCAATCAGCCCCAGCATTTT.

This clonotype was observed a handful of times. The genes are TRBV7-9 and TRBJ2-7; 7 nucleotides line up with TRBD1. J gave up 0 bases and V 1 base, and 6 bases lay outside the gene matches. The CDR3 is made up of 16 amino acids. Germline V lookup: CDR1 SEHNR, CDR2 FQNEAQ (reference sequence). The DNA of the CDR3 is TGTGCCAGCAGCTTAGGCGAGACAGGGCGCTCCTACGAGCAGTACTTC. It translates to CASSLGETGRSYEQYF. Together with reference TRBV7-9 and TRBJ2-7, the CDR3 gives the full variable domain: DTGVSQNPRHKITKRGQNVTFRCDPISEHNRLYWYRQTLGQGPEFLTYFQNEAQLEKSRLLSDRFSAERPKGSFSTLEIQRTEQGDSAMYLCASSLGETGRSYEQYFGPGTRLTVT.

The genes are TRBV5-1 and TRBJ2-7, with 7 nucleotides matching TRBD1. CDR1 SGHRS and CDR2 YFSETQ come from the germline V gene. Unmatched junction bases numbered 9, after V lost 1 base and J lost 5 bases. This CDR3 has 15 amino acids. This CDR3 reads CASSLTGQTANEQYF. CDR3 sequence (DNA): TGCGCCAGCAGCTTGACGGGACAGACAGCAAACGAGCAGTACTTC.

This clonotype showed up just a few times. V usage is TRBV5-1 and J usage is TRBJ2-5; 7 bases line up with TRBD1. CDR1 SGHRS and CDR2 YFSETQ come from the germline V gene. This CDR3 region has 14 residues. V lost 2 bases and J lost 5; bases outside the gene matches: 6. The CDR3 sequence: CASSFGQVSETQYF. For the CDR3, the DNA is TGCGCCAGCAGCTTCGGACAGGTATCGGAGACCCAGTACTTC.

As for this clonotype: Sequence at one end of the junction differs from germline and may be a read error. The V gene is TRBV7-2, the J gene TRBJ1-2, with 10 bases identical to TRBD1. The germline V gene encodes CDR1 SGHTA and CDR2 FQGNSA. The CDR3 sequence is 15 residues long. As DNA, the CDR3 is TGCGCCAGCAGCCAAGACGGGACAGGGGCCTATGGCTACACCTTC. It is translated as CASSQDGTGAYGYTF.

This clonotype has a count of ten or more. V gene TRBV29-1 combines with J gene TRBJ1-2; D ambiguous. Germline V lookup: CDR1 SQVTM, CDR2 ANQGSEA. V was clipped by 4 bases and J by 7 bases, with 22 bases between them. The CDR3 contains 15 residues. CDR3 in amino acids: CSVGQQTDGLTGYTF. CDR3 in DNA: TGCAGCGTTGGGCAACAGACTGATGGACTAACTGGCTACACCTTC.

Comments on this clonotype: Its ends do not fully match the called genes, so a read error is possible. CDR3 sequence (DNA): TGCGCCAGCAGCCCGTACAGGGGTGATGGCTACACCTTC. Protein: CASSPYRGDGYTF. V is TRBV7-9 and J is TRBJ1-2; TRBD1 matches 7 bases. The CDR3 runs 13 residues. Germline-derived CDR1 and CDR2 are SEHNR and FQNEAQ (reference sequence).